The 26 T cell receptor beta chains given below trace back to one sample, sequenced in a study of tissue T cells after allogeneic stem cell transplantation. The assay was immunoSEQ multiplex PCR, and TCRdb's table has in-frame clones only and misses some. The sample consists of 20,000 to 30,000 clones, around 79% of them appearing once. The input for sequencing was tissue from the ileum, taken at autopsy. Source of these receptors: an older female donor with lung cancer.

The chain employs TRBV6-5 and TRBJ2-5, with D perhaps given as TRBD1 or TRBD2 (5 bases each). From germline, CDR1 is MNHEY and CDR2 SVGAGI. The CDR3 extends over 15 amino acids. V lost 2 bases to trimming and J lost 0 bases, with 10 bases between them. The CDR3 sequence: CASSYEGLYQETQYF. CDR3 bases: TGTGCCAGCAGTTACGAGGGGCTCTACCAAGAGACCCAGTACTTC.

The J gene is TRBJ2-2, the V gene TRBV7-8, with 7 nucleotides matching TRBD1. Trimming took 4 bases from V and 6 from J; bases not matched to a gene: 14. Germline V gene data show CDR1 as SGHVS and CDR2 as FQNEAQ. The CDR3 is made up of 17 amino acids. The CDR3 sequence: CASSWDTGVSRPGELFF. CDR3 nucleotides: TGTGCCAGCAGCTGGGACACAGGGGTCTCTCGGCCCGGGGAGCTGTTTTTT.

V is TRBV7-6 and J is TRBJ1-1; 7 bases align to TRBD1. There are 13 residues in the CDR3. The V and J ends lost 5 bases and 1 base, in that order; junction bases with no gene match: 1. Per the germline V gene, CDR1 is SGHVS and CDR2 is FNYEAQ. In DNA form, the CDR3 reads TGTGCCAGCAGCGGGACAGAGAACACTGAAGCTTTCTTT. Translating it yields CASSGTENTEAFF.

This rearrangement joins TRBV5-1 to TRBJ2-5; 7 bases are shared with TRBD2. The CDR3 totals 13 residues. The germline CDR1 and CDR2 sequences are SGHRS and YFSETQ. Trimming at V came to 3 bases and at J to 4 bases, leaving 3 bases not matched to a gene. The CDR3 coding sequence is TGCGCCAGCAGCTGGACGGGAGGAGAGACCCAGTACTTC. Translated, it gives CASSWTGGETQYF.

The chain is built from TRBV27 and TRBJ2-2; D may be TRBD2 (5 bases). This CDR3 region has 11 residues. The V end was cut by 9 bases, the J end by 8 bases, with 10 bases between. Germline-derived CDR1 and CDR2 are MNHEY and SMNVEV (reference sequence). The CDR3, as DNA: TGTGCCAGGGCAAGGAGGGGGGAGCTGTTTTTT. This encodes CARARRGELFF.

This chain links TRBV7-2 with TRBJ2-1; TRBD1 aligns across 9 bases. This CDR3 is 14 amino acids long. The trim removed 5 bases at V and 7 bases at J, leaving 6 bases unmatched. Germline-derived CDR1 and CDR2 are SGHTA and FQGNSA. The CDR3 region is CASSPDRGGNEQFF. Here the CDR3 DNA reads TGTGCCAGCAGCCCGGACAGGGGAGGAAATGAGCAGTTCTTC.

This clone was recorded once. The chain employs TRBV7-6 and TRBJ2-7; 9 nucleotides align to TRBD1. The V gene end was trimmed by 1 base and the J gene end by 3 bases; junction bases not matched to a gene: 4. Germline CDR1 is SGHVS and CDR2 is FNYEAQ. CDR3 length: 15 amino acids. In DNA, the CDR3 is TGTGCCAGCAGCTTAGTGGGGACAGGGAACTACGAGCAGTACTTC. Translating gives CASSLVGTGNYEQYF.

This chain connects TRBV5-1 to TRBJ2-2, with 10 nucleotides matching TRBD2. This CDR3 comprises 16 residues. V was pared by 4 bases and J by 6 bases, with 9 bases of the junction left unmatched. CDR1 SGHRS and CDR2 YFSETQ come from the germline V gene. CDR3 loop: CASSGSSGSYSGELFF. The CDR3 DNA follows: TGCGCCAGCAGCGGGTCTAGCGGGAGTTATTCCGGGGAGCTGTTTTTT.

The chain carries TRBV2 and TRBJ2-3; 8 nucleotides align to TRBD2. This CDR3 contains 14 residues. The trim removed 6 bases at V and 4 bases at J, leaving 6 bases unmatched. Germline loops: CDR1 SNHLY, CDR2 FYNNEI. The CDR3 DNA follows: TGTGCCAGCAGCCCCGGGACTAGTGCAGATACGCAGTATTTT. As protein: CASSPGTSADTQYF.

This clone was picked up a small number of times. The CDR3 DNA follows: TGTGCCTGGAGTGTAGGCGGGACTAGCGGGAGTTTTAGGGAGACCCAGTACTTC. Translation: CAWSVGGTSGSFRETQYF. This chain links TRBV30 with TRBJ2-5; 14 nucleotides align to TRBD2. The germline V gene has CDR1 GTSNPN and CDR2 SVGIG (reference sequence). This CDR3 region has 18 residues. After removal of 0 bases from V and 5 bases from J, the junction contained 11 bases not matched to a gene.

This clone was counted only a few times. The gene calls are TRBV5-6 and TRBJ2-7, with D perhaps TRBD2 (5 bases). From germline, CDR1 is SGHDT and CDR2 YYEEEE. This CDR3 spans 12 amino acids. V was cut by 2 bases and J by 6 bases, with 9 bases left in between. CDR3 sequence reads: CASSFPRGEQYF. DNA of the CDR3: TGTGCCAGCAGCTTTCCCCGGGGCGAGCAGTACTTC.

V usage is TRBV7-9 and J usage is TRBJ2-5; D perhaps matches TRBD1 (6 bases). Germline CDR1 reads SEHNR; CDR2 reads FQNEAQ (reference sequence). This CDR3 is 17 amino acids long. Trimming took off 5 bases at V and 2 bases at J, with 21 bases between the two ends. CDR3 DNA sequence: TGTGCCAGCAGCACCTCCGGGACATTTCGTCCGCAAGAGACCCAGTACTTC. Translated: CASSTSGTFRPQETQYF. The complete variable domain, with remaining parts taken from reference TRBV7-9 and TRBJ2-5, reads DTGVSQNPRHKITKRGQNVTFRCDPISEHNRLYWYRQTLGQGPEFLTYFQNEAQLEKSRLLSDRFSAERPKGSFSTLEIQRTEQGDSAMYLCASSTSGTFRPQETQYFGPGTRLLVL.

The chain uses TRBV7-9 and TRBJ2-5; D possibly corresponds to TRBD1 (6 bases). Trimming took off 6 bases at V and 4 bases at J, with 15 bases between the two ends. CDR1 and CDR2 (germline): SEHNR, FQNEAQ (reference sequence). The CDR3 has 14 residues. This CDR3 is CASSLQGGGETQYF. DNA of the CDR3: TGTGCCAGCAGTCTACAGGGCGGTGGAGAGACCCAGTACTTC.

The CDR3 sequence: CASSFHRDRGGWYQPQHF. Here the CDR3 DNA reads TGTGCCAGCAGTTTCCACCGGGACAGGGGGGGGTGGTACCAGCCCCAGCATTTT. The gene calls are TRBV2 and TRBJ1-5; TRBD1 aligns across 11 bases. CDR1 is SNHLY and CDR2 is FYNNEI in the germline V gene. The V and J ends lost 5 bases and 7 bases, in that order; junction bases with no gene match: 16. The CDR3 has 18 amino acids. Drawing the rest from reference TRBV2 and TRBJ1-5, the complete variable domain is EPEVTQTPSHQVTQMGQEVILRCVPISNHLYFYWYRQILGQKVEFLVSFYNNEISEKSEIFDDQFSVERPDGSNFTLKIRSTKLEDSAMYFCASSFHRDRGGWYQPQHFGDGTRLSIL.

The rearrangement links TRBV20-1 to TRBJ1-2, with D tentatively TRBD1 (5 bases). Germline-derived CDR1 and CDR2 are DFQATT and SNEGSKA (reference sequence). The CDR3 spans 15 residues. The V and J ends lost 3 bases and 2 bases respectively, with 16 bases between them. The CDR3 nucleotides read TGCAGTGCTAGTTTAAGCCTGGGACGGAACTATGGCTACACCTTC. This sequence encodes CSASLSLGRNYGYTF.

This rearrangement joins TRBV5-6 to TRBJ1-6; D perhaps matches TRBD1 (5 bases). Germline CDR1 and CDR2: SGHDT and YYEEEE. The CDR3 contains 17 residues. The V end was cut by 1 base, the J end by 4 bases, with 15 bases between. The CDR3 DNA reads as TGTGCCAGCAGCTTGCGTCTTCAGGGATCTTATAATTCACCCCTCCACTTT. Its translation is CASSLRLQGSYNSPLHF.

CDR3 nucleotide sequence: TGCGCCAGCAGCCAGGGGCCCTATGGCTACACCTTC. Amino acids: CASSQGPYGYTF. V is TRBV4-1 and J is TRBJ1-2; tentative D call: TRBD1 (5 bases). Trimming took 3 bases from V and 4 from J, leaving 6 bases between them. The germline V gene encodes CDR1 MGHRA and CDR2 YSYEKL. The CDR3 extends over 12 amino acids.

Here the CDR3 reads CSVRGDRGTEAFF. The DNA of the CDR3 is TGCAGCGTTAGGGGGGATAGGGGCACTGAAGCTTTCTTT. V and J are TRBV29-1 and TRBJ1-1, with D possibly TRBD1 on 6 matching bases. V lost 5 bases and J 4 bases, leaving 14 bases between the germline ends. This CDR3 is 13 amino acids long. The germline V gene has CDR1 SQVTM and CDR2 ANQGSEA.

On this clone itself: One end of the junction does not line up with germline, which may come from a read error. The DNA for the CDR3 is TGTGCCAGCAGTTACGCTCGACAGGGGACCTACTTC. This gives the protein CASSYARQGTYF. V usage is TRBV6-2 or TRBV6-3 and J usage is TRBJ1-2; TRBD1 agrees at 8 bases. This CDR3 contains 12 residues. CDR1 and CDR2 (germline): MNHEY, SVGEGT.

The sample holds a few counts of this clone. The chain uses TRBV20-1 and TRBJ2-7, with D possibly being TRBD2 (5 bases). This CDR3 has 11 residues. Germline CDR1 DFQATT, CDR2 SNEGSKA (reference sequence). The ends were cut back, 1 base at V and 10 bases at J, with 11 bases in the middle. CDR3 sequence reads: CSARAGGGQYF. The CDR3 DNA reads TGCAGTGCTAGAGCCGGAGGTGGACAGTACTTC.

This clone was picked up one time. This chain connects TRBV5-4 to TRBJ1-2, with unresolved D. The ends were cut back, 4 bases at V and 0 bases at J, with 16 bases in the middle. The CDR3 is 16 amino acids. Germline assignment: CDR1 SGHNT and CDR2 YYREEE (reference sequence). CDR3 amino acids: CASSPTLGGTNYGYTF. CDR3 bases: TGTGCCAGCAGCCCAACCTTGGGCGGTACTAACTATGGCTACACCTTC.

This clone was seen a single time. The J gene is TRBJ2-3, the V gene TRBV5-1; D unclear. With 2 bases removed from V and 0 bases from J, the gap between germline ends came to 1 base. The CDR3 contains 12 residues. Germline lookup yields CDR1 SGHRS and CDR2 YFSETQ. CDR3 residues: CASSLSTDTQYF. In nucleotides, the CDR3 is TGCGCCAGCAGCTTAAGCACAGATACGCAGTATTTT.

This rearrangement joins TRBV6-5 to TRBJ1-2, with D possibly TRBD1 on 5 matching bases. The V end lost 6 bases, the J end lost 1 base, and 12 bases lay between the germline ends. The CDR3 contains 14 residues. Germline V gene lookup returns CDR1 MNHEY and CDR2 SVGAGI. The chain's CDR3 is CASSPRGGNYGYTF. The CDR3, as DNA: TGTGCCAGCAGCCCACGGGGGGGTAACTATGGCTACACCTTC.

The chain has TRBV6-5 and TRBJ1-5; tentative D call: TRBD1 (5 bases). CDR1 MNHEY and CDR2 SVGAGI come from the germline V gene. The CDR3 extends over 15 amino acids. Trimming shortened V by 6 bases and J by 1 base, and 13 bases separated the two germline ends. DNA of the CDR3: TGTGCCAGCAGCCGCGGGACGAGGAGCAATCAGCCCCAGCATTTT. This codes for CASSRGTRSNQPQHF.

The chain is built from TRBV6-1 and TRBJ1-5, with 10 bases lining up with TRBD1. From germline, CDR1 is MNHNS and CDR2 SASEGT. The CDR3 sequence is 19 residues long. The junction had 12 bases not matched to a gene; V was cut back by 4 bases and J by 0 bases. Here the CDR3 reads CASSGRDRGLGGSNQPQHF. DNA for the CDR3: TGTGCCAGCAGTGGCCGGGACAGGGGACTAGGGGGTAGCAATCAGCCCCAGCATTTT.

The chain joins TRBV15 to TRBJ1-2; perhaps TRBD1 as D (6 bases). The CDR3 contains 14 residues. V was clipped by 2 bases and J by 4 bases, with 11 bases between them. CDR1 is LNHNV and CDR2 is YYDKDF in the germline V gene (reference sequence). The CDR3 protein is CATSRLQGRYGYTF. The CDR3 DNA follows: TGTGCCACCAGCAGACTACAGGGACGCTATGGCTACACCTTC.